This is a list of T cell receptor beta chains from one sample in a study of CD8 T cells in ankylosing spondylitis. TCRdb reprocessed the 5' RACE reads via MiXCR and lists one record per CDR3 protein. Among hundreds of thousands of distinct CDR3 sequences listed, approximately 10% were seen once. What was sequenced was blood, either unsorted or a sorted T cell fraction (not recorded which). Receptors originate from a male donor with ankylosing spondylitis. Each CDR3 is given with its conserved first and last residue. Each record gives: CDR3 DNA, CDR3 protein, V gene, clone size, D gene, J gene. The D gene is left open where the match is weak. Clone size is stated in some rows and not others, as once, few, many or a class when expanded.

CDR3nt: TGCAGTGCTAGAACCCGCCGGGGGCTATATGGCATTCAGTACTTC; CDR3aa: CSARTRRGLYGIQYF; v_gene: TRBV20-1; abundance: many; d_gene: -; j_gene: TRBJ2-4
CDR3nt: TGCGCCAGCAGCCAACTACAGGGGAACACTGAAGCTTTCTTT; CDR3aa: CASSQLQGNTEAFF; v_gene: TRBV5-1; abundance: many; d_gene: -; j_gene: TRBJ1-1
CDR3nt: TGTGCCAGCAGTCCTCTCGGACCAACTAGCGGGATCTACGAGCAGTACTTC; CDR3aa: CASSPLGPTSGIYEQYF; v_gene: TRBV27; abundance: few; d_gene: TRBD2; j_gene: TRBJ2-7
CDR3nt: TGTGCCAGCAGTTACCCTAGCGGACCCGAAAATGAGCAGTTCTTC; CDR3aa: CASSYPSGPENEQFF; v_gene: TRBV28; abundance: -; d_gene: TRBD2; j_gene: TRBJ2-1
CDR3nt: TGCAGTGCGCAATCAGGCGTAAGCACAGATACGCAGTATTTT; CDR3aa: CSAQSGVSTDTQYF; v_gene: TRBV20-1; abundance: few; d_gene: -; j_gene: TRBJ2-3
CDR3nt: TGTGCCAGCAGCTTGTTGGGCGGGGGGAACACTGAAGCTTTCTTT; CDR3aa: CASSLLGGGNTEAFF; v_gene: TRBV7-6; abundance: few; d_gene: -; j_gene: TRBJ1-1
CDR3nt: TGTGCCAGCAGCTCCATTGGACAGGACACCGGGGAGCTGTTTTTT; CDR3aa: CASSSIGQDTGELFF; v_gene: TRBV7-9; abundance: -; d_gene: TRBD1; j_gene: TRBJ2-2
CDR3nt: TGTGCCAGCAGCGCGACCCGGCTAGCGGGACTCACAGATACGCAGTATTTT; CDR3aa: CASSATRLAGLTDTQYF; v_gene: TRBV9; abundance: -; d_gene: TRBD2; j_gene: TRBJ2-3
CDR3nt: TGTGCCAGCTCACCAGAGACAGGGGCGTATCAGCCCCAGCATTTT; CDR3aa: CASSPETGAYQPQHF; v_gene: TRBV18; abundance: -; d_gene: TRBD1; j_gene: TRBJ1-5
CDR3nt: TGTGCCATCAGTGAGTCGCCCGGGACTAGACGCACAGATACGCAGTATTTT; CDR3aa: CAISESPGTRRTDTQYF; v_gene: TRBV10-3; abundance: -; d_gene: TRBD2; j_gene: TRBJ2-3
CDR3nt: TGCAGCGCTGTAGGTAACGATCAGCCCCAGCATTTT; CDR3aa: CSAVGNDQPQHF; v_gene: TRBV29-1; abundance: -; d_gene: -; j_gene: TRBJ1-5
CDR3nt: TGTGCCAGCAGTAAGACAGGAGGCGGCAATGAGCAGTTCTTC; CDR3aa: CASSKTGGGNEQFF; v_gene: TRBV7-3; abundance: few; d_gene: -; j_gene: TRBJ2-1
CDR3nt: TGTGCCAGCAGTTACACCGGGACTAGCTTCGACAATGAGCAGTTCTTC; CDR3aa: CASSYTGTSFDNEQFF; v_gene: TRBV6-5; abundance: few; d_gene: TRBD2; j_gene: TRBJ2-1
CDR3nt: TGTGCCAGCAGTCGACAGCCCTACAATGAGCAGTTCTTC; CDR3aa: CASSRQPYNEQFF; v_gene: TRBV6-1; abundance: few; d_gene: -; j_gene: TRBJ2-1
CDR3nt: TGCGCCAGCAGCCACGGGGCTAGCGGGGGCTACAATGAGCAGTTCTTC; CDR3aa: CASSHGASGGYNEQFF; v_gene: TRBV4-1; abundance: -; d_gene: TRBD2; j_gene: TRBJ2-1
CDR3nt: TGCGCCAGCAGCCAAGTCACTAGCGGGACGTTCGAGCAGTACTTC; CDR3aa: CASSQVTSGTFEQYF; v_gene: TRBV4-1; abundance: -; d_gene: TRBD2; j_gene: TRBJ2-7
CDR3nt: TGCAGTGCTAGAGCTCCGAGGACAGGGAATGGAGAAGCTTTCTTT; CDR3aa: CSARAPRTGNGEAFF; v_gene: TRBV20-1; abundance: few; d_gene: TRBD1; j_gene: TRBJ1-1
CDR3nt: TGCAGCGTACGACAGGGGGGGAGCACTGAAGCTTTCTTT; CDR3aa: CSVRQGGSTEAFF; v_gene: TRBV29-1; abundance: -; d_gene: TRBD1; j_gene: TRBJ1-1
CDR3nt: TGTGCCAGCAGCTTAAACCCTAGCGGGGCGGGAGAGACCCAGTACTTC; CDR3aa: CASSLNPSGAGETQYF; v_gene: TRBV7-3; abundance: few; d_gene: TRBD2; j_gene: TRBJ2-5
CDR3nt: TGTGCCATCAAGCCTACCGGGACTTACTCCAATGAGCAGTTCTTC; CDR3aa: CAIKPTGTYSNEQFF; v_gene: TRBV10-3; abundance: -; d_gene: -; j_gene: TRBJ2-1
CDR3nt: TGCAGTGCTACCCGGGACAATTTTAGTAATCAGCCCCAGCATTTT; CDR3aa: CSATRDNFSNQPQHF; v_gene: TRBV20-1; abundance: few; d_gene: -; j_gene: TRBJ1-5
CDR3nt: TGTGCCAGCAGGAGCCCGGGACTAGCGGCCACAGTGGACACCGGGGAGCTGTTTTTT; CDR3aa: CASRSPGLAATVDTGELFF; v_gene: TRBV6-1; abundance: -; d_gene: TRBD2; j_gene: TRBJ2-2
CDR3nt: TGCAGTGACCGCGGGACTCTCCCAGGGAACCAGTACTTC; CDR3aa: CSDRGTLPGNQYF; v_gene: TRBV20-1; abundance: -; d_gene: -; j_gene: TRBJ2-5
CDR3nt: TGCAGTGCTAGCCCCAGACTCGTAGATGAGCAGTTCTTC; CDR3aa: CSASPRLVDEQFF; v_gene: TRBV20-1; abundance: -; d_gene: -; j_gene: TRBJ2-1
CDR3nt: TGTGCCAGCAGCCGTCACTACTCCGGGACAGAGTCCTACGAGCAGTACTTC; CDR3aa: CASSRHYSGTESYEQYF; v_gene: TRBV7-2; abundance: -; d_gene: TRBD1; j_gene: TRBJ2-7
CDR3nt: TGTGCCAGCAGCCAAGATTTCGCATCGGGACTCCACGTATACAATGAGCAGTTCTTC; CDR3aa: CASSQDFASGLHVYNEQFF; v_gene: TRBV4-2; abundance: many; d_gene: -; j_gene: TRBJ2-1
CDR3nt: TGCAGCGTTGTACGGGGAGGTGAAGCTTTCTTT; CDR3aa: CSVVRGGEAFF; v_gene: TRBV29-1; abundance: -; d_gene: -; j_gene: TRBJ1-1
CDR3nt: TGTGCCAGCAGTTTAACGGTTTTGAACACCGGGGAGCTGTTTTTT; CDR3aa: CASSLTVLNTGELFF; v_gene: TRBV27; abundance: few; d_gene: -; j_gene: TRBJ2-2
CDR3nt: TGTGCCAGCATCCGACTAGCGCCCGGGACAGATACGCAGTATTTT; CDR3aa: CASIRLAPGTDTQYF; v_gene: TRBV6-2/TRBV6-3; abundance: few; d_gene: TRBD2; j_gene: TRBJ2-3
CDR3nt: TGTGCCAGCAGTGAATTGACAGGCCAAGAGACCCAGTACTTC; CDR3aa: CASSELTGQETQYF; v_gene: TRBV2; abundance: -; d_gene: -; j_gene: TRBJ2-5